The 4 T cell receptor beta chains given below trace back to one sample, sequenced in a study of T cells in Graves' hyperthyroidism and ophthalmopathy. There were TCR beta CDR3 regions amplified from RNA transcripts. The HTBI primer set served for first-round RT-PCR of the TCR CDR3. One entry per CDR3 protein results from TCRdb running MiXCR on the multiplex PCR reads. This sample has hundreds of thousands of distinct CDR3 sequences; approximately 24% occur once, and the top ten carry 11%. Material: blood. Every receptor here comes from a woman in her 30s with Graves' ophthalmopathy.

This clonotype was seen ten or more times. This chain joins TRBV6-1 and TRBJ1-5; perhaps TRBD1 as D (5 bases). This CDR3 contains 15 residues. Germline V gives CDR1 MNHNS, CDR2 SASEGT. The germline V and J ends were trimmed by 4 bases and 2 bases, with 12 bases remaining between them. The CDR3 coding sequence is TGTGCCAGCAGTGTCCCCATAGGGGGCAATCAGCCCCAGCATTTT. Amino acid sequence: CASSVPIGGNQPQHF.

In its sample, this clonotype was seen many times. V gene TRBV20-1 combines with J gene TRBJ2-7, with TRBD1 matching 11 bases. With 6 bases clipped from V and 2 bases from J, the junction kept 6 bases outside the gene matches. The CDR3 totals 14 residues. Germline V gene sequence: CDR1 DFQATT, CDR2 SNEGSKA (reference sequence). This CDR3 is CSAPRDRGTYEQYF. In DNA form, the CDR3 reads TGCAGTGCCCCCAGGGACAGGGGGACCTACGAGCAGTACTTC.

This clonotype has at least ten counts. This chain uses TRBV14 with TRBJ2-7, with 8 bases identical to TRBD1. CDR1 is SGHDN and CDR2 is FVKESK in the germline V gene. Losses at the gene ends were 0 bases for V and 3 bases for J; bases not matched to a gene: 7. The CDR3 loop spans 16 amino acids. The CDR3 DNA is TGTGCCAGCAGCCAAGATAGGCAGGGGGCCAACTACGAGCAGTACTTC. Its protein product is CASSQDRQGANYEQYF. The full variable domain, its missing parts supplied by reference TRBV14 and TRBJ2-7, is EAGVTQFPSHSVIEKGQTVTLRCDPISGHDNLYWYRRVMGKEIKFLLHFVKESKQDESGMPNNRFLAERTGGTYSTLKVQPAELEDSGVYFCASSQDRQGANYEQYFGPGTRLTVT.

This clonotype was counted at least ten times. The V and J genes are TRBV28 and TRBJ2-7; 10 positions agree with TRBD1. J gave up 4 bases and V 5 bases, and 8 bases lay outside the gene matches. Looked up from germline, CDR1 is MDHEN and CDR2 is SYDVKM. CDR3 length: 15 amino acids. CDR3 region: CASSLPGQGKYEQYF. The DNA of the CDR3 is TGTGCCAGCAGTCTCCCGGGACAGGGGAAATACGAGCAGTACTTC.